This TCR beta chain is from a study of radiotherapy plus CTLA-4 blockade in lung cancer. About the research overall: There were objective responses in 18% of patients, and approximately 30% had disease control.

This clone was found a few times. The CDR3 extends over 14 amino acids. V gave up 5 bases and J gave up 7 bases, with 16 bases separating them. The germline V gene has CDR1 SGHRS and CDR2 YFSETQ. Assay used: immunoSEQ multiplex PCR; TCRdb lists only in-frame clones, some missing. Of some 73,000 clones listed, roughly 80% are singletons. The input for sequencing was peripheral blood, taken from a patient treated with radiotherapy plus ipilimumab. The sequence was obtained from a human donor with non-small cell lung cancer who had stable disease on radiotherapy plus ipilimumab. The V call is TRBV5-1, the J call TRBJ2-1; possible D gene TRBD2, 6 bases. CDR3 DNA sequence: TGCGCCAGCAGTTCCACCGGGACTCCAAATGAGCAGTTCTTC. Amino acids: CASSSTGTPNEQFF.